A selection of T cell receptor beta chains follows, all from one sample in a study of CD8+CD57+ T cells in acquired aplastic anemia. Using its own MiXCR run on the reads, TCRdb lists one record per CDR3 protein. Of over 200,000 distinct CDR3 sequences listed, roughly 55% are singletons. The sample was sorted CD4+, CD8+, or CD8+CD57+ T cells (not recorded which) from PBMCs. Every receptor here comes from a human donor in good health. The CDR3 runs from the conserved cysteine through the conserved F or W. D genes are given only for firm matches. Where a row states a size, it is once, few, many or the class of an expanded clone; other rows omit it.

j_call clone_size v_call d_call cdr3_aa cdr3_nt
TRBJ2-3 NA TRBV20-1 NA CSASGVDSTDTQYF TGCAGTGCTAGTGGAGTCGATAGCACAGATACGCAGTATTTT
TRBJ2-3 NA TRBV7-3 NA CASSLRTGPSTDTQYF TGTGCCAGCAGCTTACGAACGGGACCCAGCACAGATACGCAGTATTTT
TRBJ2-3 NA TRBV19 NA CASSPSRLAATDGTQYF TGTGCCAGTAGCCCCTCCCGTCTTGCGGCAACAGATGGTACGCAGTATTTT
TRBJ2-7 many TRBV19 NA CASSGANRGRDEQYF TGTGCCAGTAGTGGGGCCAATAGGGGCAGGGACGAGCAGTACTTC
TRBJ1-2 few TRBV15 NA CATSRENYGYTF TGTGCCACCAGCAGAGAGAACTATGGCTACACCTTC
TRBJ1-5 NA TRBV29-1 TRBD1 CSPDRGVSQPQHF TGCAGCCCGGACAGGGGGGTAAGTCAGCCCCAGCATTTT
TRBJ2-2 NA TRBV2 NA CASRATGGAGELFF TGTGCCAGCAGAGCTACAGGGGGGGCCGGGGAGCTGTTTTTT
TRBJ1-4 NA TRBV25-1 NA CASSDSPCGIPSYEKLFF TGTGCCAGCAGTGATTCCCCATGCGGGATACCATCTTATGAAAAACTGTTTTTT
TRBJ2-7 NA TRBV5-1 NA CASSLDTMPYGQYF TGCGCCAGCAGCTTGGACACGATGCCCTACGGGCAGTACTTC
TRBJ1-5 NA TRBV5-1 NA CASSLEAASNQPQHF TGCGCCAGCAGCTTGGAGGCAGCTAGCAATCAGCCCCAGCATTTT
TRBJ1-2 NA TRBV29-1 NA CSVEGGRANYGYTF TGCAGCGTTGAAGGGGGCAGGGCTAACTATGGCTACACCTTC
TRBJ2-3 NA TRBV7-2 NA CASSAPHRGTDTQYF TGTGCCAGCAGCGCCCCCCACAGGGGCACAGATACGCAGTATTTT
TRBJ2-7 NA TRBV5-5 NA CASSQDAHSYEQYF TGCGCCAGCAGCCAAGATGCCCACAGCTACGAGCAGTACTTC
TRBJ1-1 NA TRBV2 NA CASEDGNTEAFF TGTGCCAGCGAGGACGGGAACACTGAAGCTTTCTTT
TRBJ2-7 once TRBV7-3 TRBD1 CASKDRDRGMNEQYF TGTGCCAGCAAAGACCGGGACAGGGGGATGAACGAGCAGTACTTC
TRBJ1-2 few TRBV2 TRBD1 CASRLDRSGDGYTF TGTGCCAGCAGACTGGACAGGTCTGGCGATGGCTACACCTTC
TRBJ2-2 NA TRBV9 TRBD2 CASSVGLAEGTGELFF TGTGCCAGCAGCGTAGGCCTAGCGGAGGGGACCGGGGAGCTGTTTTTT
TRBJ1-2 few TRBV24-1 TRBD1 CATSDRGQGAGYTF TGTGCCACCAGTGATCGGGGACAGGGCGCTGGCTACACCTTC
TRBJ2-7 NA TRBV2 TRBD1 CASSEAEADRVRSEQYF TGTGCCAGCAGTGAAGCTGAGGCGGACAGGGTCAGATCCGAGCAGTACTTC
TRBJ2-7 many TRBV2 TRBD1 CASIGEIRDRSQYF TGTGCCAGCATAGGGGAGATCCGGGACAGGTCGCAGTACTTC
TRBJ1-5 few TRBV29-1 NA CKRTVRNQPQHF TGCAAACGGACGGTGCGCAATCAGCCCCAGCATTTT
TRBJ2-1 NA TRBV7-6 TRBD2 CASSVSGTSYYNEQFF TGTGCCAGCAGCGTCTCCGGGACTAGCTACTACAATGAGCAGTTCTTC
TRBJ1-1 NA TRBV20-1 NA CSARARRNTEAFF TGCAGTGCTCGCGCCAGGAGGAACACTGAAGCTTTCTTT
TRBJ1-1 NA TRBV29-1 NA CSVVGQMNTEAFF TGCAGCGTTGTCGGCCAGATGAACACTGAAGCTTTCTTT
TRBJ2-7 once TRBV7-2 TRBD1 CASSLAEVGTGPPEQYF TGTGCCAGCAGCTTAGCGGAGGTCGGGACAGGGCCGCCCGAGCAGTACTTC
TRBJ2-7 NA TRBV7-6 TRBD1 CASSLGTGYHEQYF TGTGCCAGCAGTCTCGGGACAGGGTACCACGAGCAGTACTTC
TRBJ1-5 NA TRBV7-6 NA CASSSTRDQPQHF TGTGCCAGCAGCTCAACGCGCGATCAGCCCCAGCATTTT
TRBJ2-7 many TRBV3-1 NA CASSQDPTAFYEQYF TGTGCCAGCAGCCAAGACCCGACAGCCTTCTACGAGCAGTACTTC
TRBJ2-7 NA TRBV25-1 TRBD2 CASRSGTSGRAHEQYF TGTGCCAGCAGATCCGGGACTAGCGGGAGGGCGCACGAGCAGTACTTC
TRBJ2-1 NA TRBV7-9 TRBD2 CASSLATSGPYSEQFF TGTGCCAGCAGCTTAGCTACTAGCGGGCCCTACAGTGAGCAGTTCTTC
TRBJ2-7 NA TRBV6-5 NA CASSYVDSTYEQYF TGTGCCAGCAGTTACGTTGACAGCACCTACGAGCAGTACTTC
TRBJ2-2 once TRBV20-1 TRBD1 CSARRGQQFF TGCAGTGCCCGCCGGGGACAGCAGTTTTTT
TRBJ2-7 NA TRBV3-1 NA CASSQAAGALREQYF TGTGCCAGCAGCCAAGCCGCAGGGGCCCTGAGGGAGCAGTACTTC
TRBJ1-3 NA TRBV7-9 TRBD1 CASSQTQGARNTIYF TGTGCCAGCAGCCAAACCCAGGGGGCGCGAAACACCATATATTTT
TRBJ1-3 NA TRBV15 NA CATSRGQGLNTIYF TGTGCCACCAGCAGAGGTCAGGGATTGAACACCATATATTTT